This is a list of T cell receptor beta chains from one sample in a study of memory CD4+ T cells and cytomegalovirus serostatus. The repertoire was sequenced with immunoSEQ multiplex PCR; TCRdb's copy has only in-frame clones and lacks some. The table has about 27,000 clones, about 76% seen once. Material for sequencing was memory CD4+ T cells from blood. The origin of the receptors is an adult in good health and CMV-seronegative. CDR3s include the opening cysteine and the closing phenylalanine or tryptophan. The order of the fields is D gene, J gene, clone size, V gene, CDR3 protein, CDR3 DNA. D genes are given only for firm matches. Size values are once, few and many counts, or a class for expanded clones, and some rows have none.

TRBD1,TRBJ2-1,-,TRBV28,CASLQGAMYNEQFF,TGTGCCAGCTTGCAGGGGGCCATGTACAATGAGCAGTTCTTC
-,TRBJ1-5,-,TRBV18,CASSPPGRGNQPQHF,TGTGCCAGCTCACCACCGGGACGAGGCAATCAGCCCCAGCATTTT
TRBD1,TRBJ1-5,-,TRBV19,CATHRGGLNQPQHF,TGTGCCACCCATCGAGGGGGCCTTAATCAGCCCCAGCATTTT
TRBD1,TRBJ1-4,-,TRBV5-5,CASSISDRGGNEKLFF,TGTGCCAGCAGCATTAGTGACAGGGGCGGTAATGAAAAACTGTTTTTT
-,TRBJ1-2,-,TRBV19,CASRSGFFGYTF,TGTGCCAGTAGGTCAGGTTTTTTTGGCTACACCTTC
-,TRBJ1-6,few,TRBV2,CASSDEANSPLHF,TGTGCCAGCAGTGACGAGGCAAATTCACCCCTCCACTTT
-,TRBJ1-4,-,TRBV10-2,CAAGSANEKLFF,TGCGCCGCGGGATCGGCTAATGAAAAACTGTTTTTT
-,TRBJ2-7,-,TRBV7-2,CASSLGPLGQSYEQYF,TGTGCCAGCAGCTTAGGACCCCTCGGGCAGTCCTACGAGCAGTACTTC
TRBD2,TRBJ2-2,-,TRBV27,CASSLSGDHYTGELFF,TGTGCCAGCAGCCTTAGCGGGGACCACTACACCGGGGAGCTGTTTTTT
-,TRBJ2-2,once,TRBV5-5,CASSLSRENTGELFF,TGTGCCAGCAGCTTGTCCAGGGAGAACACCGGGGAGCTGTTTTTT
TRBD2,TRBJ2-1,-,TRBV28,CASSSGGGRIFEQFF,TGTGCCAGCAGTTCCGGGGGGGGCCGGATTTTTGAGCAGTTCTTC
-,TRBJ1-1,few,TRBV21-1,CASGEVTEAFF,TGTGCCAGCGGGGAAGTTACTGAAGCTTTCTTT